The 25 T cell receptor beta chains in this list originate from one sample, sequenced in a study of blood T cells in healthy people across ages. A second PCR, run for about 7 to 11 cycles, used a sample-barcoded 5' primer plus a J-beta primer mix. Each CDR3 protein gets one entry after TCRdb re-called the 5' RACE reads with MiXCR. This table has 600,000 to 800,000 distinct CDR3 sequences, approximately 52% appearing once. The sequenced sample consisted of blood. The receptors shown here come from an elderly woman in good health.

This chain uses TRBV5-1 with TRBJ1-1; unclear D gene. Trimming stripped 4 bases from V and 4 bases from J, with 14 bases between. Germline V gene lookup returns CDR1 SGHRS and CDR2 YFSETQ. This CDR3 has 14 amino acids. The CDR3 spells CASSVDGRSTEAFF. In nucleotides, the CDR3 is TGCGCCAGCAGCGTGGACGGCCGGAGCACTGAAGCTTTCTTT.

The chain recombines TRBV12-3 or TRBV12-4 with TRBJ1-1, with TRBD1 matching over 9 bases. The CDR3 extends over 14 amino acids. After removal of 5 bases from V and 5 bases from J, the junction contained 6 bases not matched to a gene. The CDR3 sequence: CASSKQGAVTEAFF. The CDR3 DNA is TGTGCCAGCAGTAAACAGGGGGCAGTAACTGAAGCTTTCTTT.

CDR3 DNA: TGTGCCAGCAGTAGAGACGGTCCTAGCTCCTACAATGAGCAGTTCTTC. Protein product: CASSRDGPSSYNEQFF. This chain links TRBV6-5 with TRBJ2-1; D call uncertain. This CDR3 is built from 16 residues. The V end was cut by 5 bases, the J end by 0 bases, with 14 bases between. Germline assignment: CDR1 MNHEY and CDR2 SVGAGI.

CDR3 in DNA: TGCAGTGCTAGTGGACAGGACGGACCAGATACGCAGTATTTT. Translating it yields CSASGQDGPDTQYF. The rearrangement uses TRBV20-1 and TRBJ2-3, with 7 bases lining up with TRBD1. The CDR3 contains 14 residues. Trimming removed 3 bases from V and 4 bases from J; junction bases left unmatched: 7. Germline V gene data show CDR1 as DFQATT and CDR2 as SNEGSKA (reference sequence).

This clonotype was seen at least ten times. The rearrangement links TRBV29-1 to TRBJ2-1; no reliable D call. Trimming removed 4 bases from V and 1 base from J, with 5 bases in between. The CDR3 runs to 12 residues. CDR1 and CDR2 from the germline V gene are SQVTM and ANQGSEA. This CDR3 is CSVAGSYNEQFF. CDR3 in DNA: TGCAGCGTTGCAGGTTCCTACAATGAGCAGTTCTTC.

Ten or more counts support this clonotype. V gene TRBV4-1 combines with J gene TRBJ2-7, with TRBD2 as a possible D gene (6 bases). The CDR3 runs to 14 residues. With 1 base removed from V and 5 bases from J, the gap between germline ends came to 12 bases. Germline CDR1 and CDR2: MGHRA and YSYEKL. CDR3 in DNA: TGCGCCAGCAGCCAAGTTCTAGCGCCCGACGAGCAGTACTTC. This sequence encodes CASSQVLAPDEQYF.

The chain couples TRBV29-1 to TRBJ2-5; possible D gene TRBD1, 6 bases. Trimming stripped 6 bases from V and 4 bases from J, with 15 bases between. The CDR3 consists of 13 residues. The germline V gene encodes CDR1 SQVTM and CDR2 ANQGSEA. In nucleotides, the CDR3 is TGCAGCGTGACCCCAGGGGTAGGAGAGACCCAGTACTTC. It is translated as CSVTPGVGETQYF. Combining the CDR3 with reference TRBV29-1 and TRBJ2-5 gives the whole variable domain SAVISQKPSRDICQRGTSLTIQCQVDSQVTMMFWYRQQPGQSLTLIATANQGSEATYESGFVIDKFPISRPNLTFSTLTVSNMSPEDSSIYLCSVTPGVGETQYFGPGTRLLVL.

V gene TRBV3-1 combines with J gene TRBJ2-2, with D uncertain. The CDR3 is 14 amino acids. Germline assignment: CDR1 LGHDT and CDR2 YNNKEL (reference sequence). V was pared by 3 bases and J by 7 bases, with 12 bases between. Here the CDR3 DNA reads TGTGCCAGCAGCCACTTCCTTTCCGGCGGGGAGCTGTTTTTT. It specifies CASSHFLSGGELFF.

On this clonotype itself: A much bigger clone sits one base away, suggesting this may be a read error. The chain recombines TRBV14 with TRBJ2-1, with TRBD2 matching 8 bases. The CDR3 runs to 12 residues. CDR1 is SGHDN and CDR2 is FVKESK in the germline V gene. The ends lost 6 bases at V and 9 bases at J; junction bases unmatched: 4. This chain's CDR3 is CASRGGGIEQFF. CDR3 bases: TGTGCCAGCAGGGGCGGGGGGATTGAGCAGTTCTTC.

Ten or more counts support this clonotype. The V gene is TRBV2, the J gene TRBJ2-7, with D maybe TRBD2 (6 bases). This CDR3 is 14 amino acids long. V was trimmed by 7 bases and J by 1 base, leaving 14 bases between them. Germline V gene lookup returns CDR1 SNHLY and CDR2 FYNNEI. Written as DNA, the CDR3 is TGTGCCAGCATTCTAGCGCCCCTTTCCTACGAGCAGTACTTC. It specifies CASILAPLSYEQYF.

CDR3 loop: CASSSQGSGNEQFF. In DNA, the CDR3 is TGCGCCAGCAGCTCACAGGGGTCAGGCAATGAGCAGTTCTTC. The chain recombines TRBV5-1 with TRBJ2-1; 7 bases agree with TRBD1. With V trimmed by 3 bases and J by 6 bases, 6 bases remained unmatched. Germline CDR1 SGHRS, CDR2 YFSETQ. This CDR3 is built from 14 residues.

This chain joins TRBV10-3 and TRBJ1-2; 7 nucleotides agree with TRBD1. The CDR3 is made up of 14 amino acids. Trimming at V came to 5 bases and at J to 5 bases, leaving 8 bases not matched to a gene. Germline lookup yields CDR1 ENHRY and CDR2 SYGVKD. CDR3 bases: TGTGCCATCAGTCCTACGGGACAGCAGTATGGCTACACCTTC. Its translation: CAISPTGQQYGYTF.

The chain employs TRBV6-1 and TRBJ2-7; D remains ambiguous. The J call is uncertain, as TRBJ2-4 better fits the DNA end. This CDR3 spans 17 amino acids. Germline CDR1 is MNHNS and CDR2 is SASEGT. The CDR3 loop is CASTNRKGYPGKNIQYF. As DNA, the CDR3 is TGTGCCAGCACCAACCGGAAGGGCTACCCGGGCAAGAACATTCAGTACTTC.

This clonotype was counted a single time. A much bigger clone sits one base away, suggesting this may be a read error. As DNA, the CDR3 is TGTGCCAGCAGTCCCCTAGGGACTAGCGGGAGAATGGCAGTAAGGTTCTTC. It translates to CASSPLGTSGRMAVRFF. The chain carries TRBV27 and TRBJ2-1; 14 bases line up with TRBD2. Germline lookup yields CDR1 MNHEY and CDR2 SMNVEV (reference sequence). The length of the CDR3 is 17 residues. Trimming removed 5 bases from V and 15 bases from J; junction bases left unmatched: 18.

This chain links TRBV4-3 with TRBJ2-1; 7 positions match TRBD2. The CDR3 covers 16 residues. The germline CDR1 and CDR2 sequences are LGHNA and YSLEER. Trimming removed 1 base from V and 8 bases from J; junction bases left unmatched: 11. CDR3 bases: TGCGCCAGCAGCCAAGCTCCTGTTGCGGGGGAGGATGAGCAGTTCTTC. It yields the protein CASSQAPVAGEDEQFF.

V is TRBV30 and J is TRBJ1-5; D is ambiguous. V was trimmed by 8 bases and J by 6 bases, leaving 20 bases between them. Germline CDR1 is GTSNPN and CDR2 is SVGIG (reference sequence). This CDR3 is built from 14 residues. This CDR3 reads CARSPGPWGQPQHF. The CDR3 region has the DNA TGTGCCCGGTCCCCGGGCCCATGGGGTCAGCCCCAGCATTTT.

This clonotype showed up many times. The chain has TRBV3-1 and TRBJ2-3; D is uncertain. The CDR3 contains 15 residues. Germline V gene lookup returns CDR1 LGHDT and CDR2 YNNKEL (reference sequence). Trimming cost V 6 bases and J 0 bases, with 13 bases left between them. CDR3 nucleotide sequence: TGTGCCAGCAGTGGACCTGCCTCTAGCACAGATACGCAGTATTTT. Translated, it gives CASSGPASSTDTQYF.

V is TRBV20-1 and J is TRBJ1-2; D gene uncertain. The CDR3 length is 13 residues. Trimming cost V 3 bases and J 4 bases, with 12 bases left between them. Looked up from germline, CDR1 is DFQATT and CDR2 is SNEGSKA (reference sequence). The CDR3 reads CSASSGDIYGYTF. CDR3 coding DNA: TGCAGTGCTAGTTCCGGGGATATCTATGGCTACACCTTC.

The V gene is TRBV29-1, the J gene TRBJ2-6, with D unclear. V lost 7 bases to trimming and J lost 1 base, with 5 bases between them. Germline values: CDR1 SQVTM, CDR2 ANQGSEA. CDR3 size: 12 residues. The CDR3 sequence: CSGESGANVLTF. The CDR3 region has the DNA TGCAGCGGAGAATCTGGGGCCAACGTCCTGACTTTC.

This sequence joins TRBV4-1 and TRBJ2-7, with 7 bases identical to TRBD1. This CDR3 spans 16 amino acids. V shed 2 bases, J shed 0 bases, and the junction held 7 bases outside the gene matches. CDR1 MGHRA and CDR2 YSYEKL come from the germline V gene. In DNA, the CDR3 is TGCGCCAGCAGCCAAAGACAGGGACCCGTCTCCTACGAGCAGTACTTC. It translates to CASSQRQGPVSYEQYF.

Regarding this clonotype: A read error is possible here, since a much larger clone lies one base away. The chain combines TRBV27 with TRBJ2-3; 8 positions match TRBD1. The CDR3 loop spans 15 amino acids. In germline, CDR1 is MNHEY, CDR2 SMNVEV (reference sequence). The CDR3 sequence: CAGSFVDRATDTQYF. The CDR3 nucleotides are TGTGCCGGCAGTTTCGTGGACAGGGCCACAGATACGCAGTATTTT.

The V call is TRBV27, the J call TRBJ2-4; D might be TRBD2 (6 bases). The DNA end lines up better with TRBJ2-7; the J call may be wrong. Germline loops: CDR1 MNHEY, CDR2 SMNVEV (reference sequence). CDR3 size: 14 residues. The CDR3, as DNA: TGTGCCACTCAACTGGGAAGGGGAGGCTACGAGCAGTACTTC. Its protein is CATQLGRGGYEQYF.

The chain combines TRBV3-1 with TRBJ2-2, with 8 bases fitting TRBD1. The V gene end was trimmed by 4 bases and the J gene end by 4 bases; junction bases not matched to a gene: 11. This CDR3 contains 17 residues. CDR1 is LGHDT, CDR2 YNNKEL, per germline (reference sequence). CDR3 protein: CASSPPRQGLGTGELFF. The CDR3 DNA follows: TGTGCCAGCAGCCCGCCCCGACAGGGGTTGGGCACCGGGGAGCTGTTTTTT.

V usage is TRBV27 and J usage is TRBJ2-6, with D possibly matching TRBD2 (6 bases). The germline gives CDR1 MNHEY, CDR2 SMNVEV (reference sequence). The CDR3 loop spans 15 amino acids. V lost 4 bases and J 1 base, leaving 8 bases between the germline ends. The CDR3 reads CASSWGVSGANVLTF. The DNA of the CDR3 is TGTGCCAGCAGTTGGGGGGTTTCTGGGGCCAACGTCCTGACTTTC. The full variable domain, rest sourced from reference TRBV27 and TRBJ2-6, is EAQVTQNPRYLITVTGKKLTVTCSQNMNHEYMSWYRQDPGLGLRQIYYSMNVEVTDKGDVPEGYKVSRKEKRNFPLILESPSPNQTSLYFCASSWGVSGANVLTFGAGSRLTVL.

This clonotype was counted a few times. J is TRBJ1-2 and V is TRBV10-3; possibly TRBD1 for D (6 bases). The CDR3 is 13 residues long. In germline, CDR1 is ENHRY, CDR2 SYGVKD. The V and J ends lost 8 bases and 2 bases respectively, with 12 bases between them. The CDR3 spells CAIQDSLNYGYTF. Here the CDR3 DNA reads TGTGCCATCCAGGACAGCTTGAACTATGGCTACACCTTC.